A selection of T cell receptor beta chains follows, all from one sample in a study of early T cells in non-severe SARS-CoV-2 infection. TCRdb reprocessed the 5' RACE reads via MiXCR and lists one record per CDR3 protein. Counted here are tens of thousands of distinct CDR3 sequences, 6.1% occurring once; the ten biggest clones make up under 15%. Material: whole blood. The receptor set was obtained from an adult who was a healthcare worker with PCR-confirmed SARS-CoV-2 infection or an uninfected control (not recorded which). The CDR3 runs from the conserved cysteine through the conserved F or W. A D gene is named only where the DNA matches it firmly. Not all rows give a size; the values are once, few, many and, for expanded clones, a class.

size	D	J	V	CDR3	DNA
medium-sized	.	TRBJ2-3	TRBV12-3/TRBV12-4	CASSFGGTDTQYF	TGTGCCAGCAGTTTTGGGGGCACAGATACGCAGTATTTT
many	.	TRBJ1-5	TRBV19	CASTLFGAKQPQHF	TGTGCCAGTACCCTATTCGGGGCCAAGCAGCCCCAGCATTTT
many	TRBD1	TRBJ2-7	TRBV6-5	CASSYRDRGYEQYF	TGTGCCAGCAGTTACCGGGACAGGGGGTACGAGCAGTACTTC
many	.	TRBJ2-2	TRBV6-6	CASSEPGLVRELFF	TGTGCCAGCAGCGAACCTGGACTCGTCCGGGAGCTGTTTTTT
few	.	TRBJ2-3	TRBV5-1	CASTGEADTQYF	TGCGCCAGCACAGGGGAGGCAGATACGCAGTATTTT
.	TRBD1	TRBJ2-7	TRBV28	CASGDSLSYEQYF	TGTGCCAGCGGGGACAGTCTATCCTACGAGCAGTACTTC
few	.	TRBJ1-1	TRBV10-2	CASSSRTNTEAFF	TGCGCCAGCAGTAGCAGGACGAACACTGAAGCTTTCTTT
few	.	TRBJ2-5	TRBV12-3/TRBV12-4	CASSLGPGGETQYF	TGTGCCAGCAGTTTAGGACCGGGCGGGGAGACCCAGTACTTC
many	.	TRBJ2-5	TRBV6-1	CASSEWETQYF	TGTGCCAGCAGTGAATGGGAGACCCAGTACTTC
many	.	TRBJ2-7	TRBV7-2	CASSFAGGEQYF	TGTGCCAGCAGCTTCGCTGGGGGTGAGCAGTACTTC
few	TRBD1	TRBJ2-1	TRBV20-1	CSAWDRASYNEQFF	TGCAGTGCTTGGGACAGGGCTTCCTACAATGAGCAGTTCTTC
many	.	TRBJ1-2	TRBV19	CASSIVTSGYGYTF	TGTGCCAGTAGTATAGTTACGAGCGGGTATGGCTACACCTTC
many	.	TRBJ2-2	TRBV28	CASNFIRGSGELFF	TGTGCCAGCAATTTTATACGGGGGAGCGGGGAGCTGTTTTTT
many	.	TRBJ2-6	TRBV6-2/TRBV6-3	CASSYRHSGANVLTF	TGTGCCAGCAGTTATAGGCACTCTGGGGCCAACGTCCTGACTTTC
.	.	TRBJ1-6	TRBV2	CASNQDSMASSPLHF	TGTGCCAGCAACCAGGACAGTATGGCTAGTTCACCCCTCCACTTT
few	.	TRBJ2-2	TRBV7-8	CASRGGPGELFF	TGTGCCAGCCGTGGTGGGCCCGGGGAGCTGTTTTTT
many	TRBD2	TRBJ2-5	TRBV12-3/TRBV12-4	CASSSRPGLVGGRETQYF	TGTGCCAGCAGCTCGAGGCCGGGACTAGTGGGGGGCAGGGAGACCCAGTACTTC
many	TRBD1	TRBJ2-7	TRBV12-3/TRBV12-4	CASSSDRGGIGQYF	TGTGCCAGCAGTTCCGACAGGGGGGGTATCGGGCAGTACTTC